Each of the 21 T cell receptor beta chains below was sequenced from the same sample in a study of shared clonotypes between healthy human individuals. TCRdb's table, derived via immunoSEQ multiplex PCR, lists solely in-frame clones and lacks some. The repertoire holds millions of clones, with 90% to 95% as singletons. Terminally differentiated effector memory CD45RA+ cells were excluded by CCR7 positive selection of CD45RO-negative cells. The source material was naive CD8+ T cells from PBMCs. These TCRs come from a man between 18 and 35 years old in good health. Some clones in this sample may be carry-over from other donors' samples.

The V gene is TRBV27, the J gene TRBJ1-1; D perhaps matches TRBD1 (5 bases). The CDR3 runs 16 residues. V was shortened by 0 bases and J by 1 base, with 12 bases between the two germline ends. Germline CDR1 and CDR2: MNHEY and SMNVEV (reference sequence). The DNA for the CDR3 is TGTGCCAGCAGTTTATCGTGGGGGTTGGCGAACACTGAAGCTTTCTTT. Protein sequence: CASSLSWGLANTEAFF.

The gene calls are TRBV12-5 and TRBJ2-1, with TRBD2 identical over 7 bases. With V trimmed by 0 bases and J by 0 bases, 5 bases remained unmatched. This CDR3 comprises 17 residues. The germline V gene encodes CDR1 LGHNT and CDR2 FRNRAP. DNA of the CDR3: TGTGCTAGTGGTTTGGTACTCGGGAGGACCTCCTACAATGAGCAGTTCTTC. Translation gives CASGLVLGRTSYNEQFF.

The V and J genes are TRBV6-1 and TRBJ2-1, with D perhaps TRBD1 (5 bases). The CDR3 loop spans 16 amino acids. V lost 2 bases to trimming and J lost 11 bases, with 22 bases between them. Germline loops: CDR1 MNHNS, CDR2 SASEGT. The CDR3 loop is CASSETQGRFVGKQFF. In DNA, the CDR3 is TGTGCCAGCAGTGAAACGCAGGGTCGGTTTGTGGGTAAGCAGTTCTTC.

The chain links TRBV9 to TRBJ2-4, with D unresolved. The CDR3 extends over 15 amino acids. Trimming stripped 3 bases from V and 1 base from J, with 11 bases between. Per germline, CDR1 SGDLS and CDR2 YYNGEE. The CDR3 sequence: CASSAGSLAKNIQYF. CDR3 in DNA: TGTGCCAGCAGCGCCGGCAGTTTGGCCAAAAACATTCAGTACTTC.

J is TRBJ1-1 and V is TRBV7-9; D not resolved. Germline CDR1 reads SEHNR; CDR2 reads FQNEAQ (reference sequence). This CDR3 is 13 amino acids long. Trimming took 5 bases from V and 0 from J, leaving 7 bases between them. DNA of the CDR3: TGTGCCAGCAGCGCTGACATGAACACTGAAGCTTTCTTT. This encodes CASSADMNTEAFF.

V gene TRBV27 combines with J gene TRBJ2-3, with 11 bases aligning to TRBD2. Trimming took 3 bases from V and 4 from J; bases not matched to a gene: 6. CDR3 length: 16 residues. Germline CDR1 is MNHEY and CDR2 is SMNVEV (reference sequence). CDR3: CASSFVTSGRSDTQYF. The CDR3 DNA sequence: TGTGCCAGCAGTTTTGTAACTAGCGGGAGATCAGATACGCAGTATTTT.

The chain combines TRBV5-6 with TRBJ1-2, with unresolved D. V lost 2 bases and J lost 0, with 5 bases in between. The length of the CDR3 is 13 residues. Germline CDR1 reads SGHDT; CDR2 reads YYEEEE. The CDR3 reads CASSLSANYGYTF. In nucleotides, the CDR3 is TGTGCCAGCAGCTTAAGCGCTAACTATGGCTACACCTTC.

This clone was found once. The gene calls are TRBV10-3 and TRBJ2-7, with D unclear. The CDR3 consists of 15 residues. The V and J ends lost 2 bases and 3 bases respectively, with 14 bases between them. Germline lookup yields CDR1 ENHRY and CDR2 SYGVKD. The CDR3 region is CAISEGPPPRYEQYF. In DNA form, the CDR3 reads TGTGCCATCAGTGAGGGTCCACCACCCCGCTACGAGCAGTACTTC.

The chain is built from TRBV10-3 and TRBJ2-1, with TRBD2 matching over 9 bases. Germline lookup yields CDR1 ENHRY and CDR2 SYGVKD. There are 15 residues in the CDR3. Trimming at V came to 4 bases and at J to 8 bases, leaving 9 bases not matched to a gene. In DNA form, the CDR3 reads TGTGCCATCAGTGCGTCTAGCGGGGCCTCCCATGAGCAGTTCTTC. Its protein product is CAISASSGASHEQFF.

The chain couples TRBV27 to TRBJ2-7, with 8 positions matching TRBD2. The V gene end was trimmed by 6 bases and the J gene end by 3 bases; junction bases not matched to a gene: 19. Germline V gene sequence: CDR1 MNHEY, CDR2 SMNVEV (reference sequence). This CDR3 is built from 18 residues. The chain's CDR3 is CASSPLLTGGPNFYEQYF. The DNA of the CDR3 is TGTGCCAGCAGCCCCCTTTTGACGGGAGGGCCTAATTTCTACGAGCAGTACTTC.

J is TRBJ1-3 and V is TRBV7-3, with D hard to call. Between the trimmed V and J ends, which lost 5 bases and 0 bases, there was a span of 11 bases. Per germline, CDR1 SGHTA and CDR2 FQGTGA. CDR3 length equals 15 residues. Written as DNA, the CDR3 is TGTGCCAGCAGCCCTGGGCGAGACTCTGGAAACACCATATATTTT. It yields the protein CASSPGRDSGNTIYF.

The genes are TRBV5-1 and TRBJ2-5; TRBD1 agrees at 11 bases. CDR1 and CDR2 (germline): SGHRS, YFSETQ. CDR3 length: 15 residues. V lost 7 bases and J lost 5; bases outside the gene matches: 10. CDR3 residues: CASRAWTGGGETQYF. The CDR3, as DNA: TGCGCCAGCCGGGCGTGGACAGGGGGCGGGGAGACCCAGTACTTC.

V gene TRBV5-1 combines with J gene TRBJ2-1; 8 nucleotides align to TRBD1. The V gene end was trimmed by 0 bases and the J gene end by 7 bases; junction bases not matched to a gene: 6. This CDR3 spans 15 amino acids. The germline gives CDR1 SGHRS, CDR2 YFSETQ. Here the CDR3 reads CASSLETGGGNEQFF. The CDR3 DNA is TGCGCCAGCAGCTTGGAAACAGGGGGAGGTAATGAGCAGTTCTTC.

Concerning this clone itself: This sample includes further DNA sequences coding for the same CDR3. The chain combines TRBV7-3 with TRBJ2-2; possibly TRBD1 or TRBD2 for D (5 bases each). The CDR3 is made up of 15 amino acids. Germline V gene lookup returns CDR1 SGHTA and CDR2 FQGTGA. The V and J ends lost 2 bases and 2 bases respectively, with 9 bases between them. The CDR3 sequence: CASSLGTVNTGELFF. CDR3 DNA: TGTGCCAGCAGCTTAGGGACGGTTAACACCGGGGAGCTGTTTTTT.

The chain carries TRBV11-2 and TRBJ1-4; tentatively, D is TRBD1 (6 bases). CDR1 is SGHAT, CDR2 FQNNGV, per germline. Trimming removed 5 bases at V and 2 bases at J, with 12 bases between. The CDR3 extends over 15 amino acids. The CDR3 is CASSGQGFTNEKLFF. The CDR3 coding sequence is TGTGCCAGCAGCGGTCAGGGGTTCACTAATGAAAAACTGTTTTTT.

The rearrangement uses TRBV5-4 and TRBJ2-1; D may be TRBD1 (6 bases). The V end lost 3 bases, the J end lost 8 bases, and 18 bases lay between the germline ends. CDR1 is SGHNT, CDR2 YYREEE, per germline (reference sequence). The CDR3 is 15 residues long. CDR3 sequence reads: CASSSGVSVWDEQFF. The CDR3 DNA follows: TGTGCCAGCAGCTCAGGGGTTTCTGTTTGGGATGAGCAGTTCTTC.

The J gene is TRBJ2-7, the V gene TRBV7-9; 10 nucleotides line up with TRBD1. CDR3 length: 16 amino acids. With 5 bases clipped from V and 2 bases from J, the junction kept 9 bases outside the gene matches. Germline V gene data show CDR1 as SEHNR and CDR2 as FQNEAQ (reference sequence). The DNA of the CDR3 is TGTGCCAGCAGCGTCGAAACCGGGACAGGGGCCTACGAGCAGTACTTC. Protein: CASSVETGTGAYEQYF. The complete variable domain, with remaining parts taken from reference TRBV7-9 and TRBJ2-7, reads DTGVSQNPRHKITKRGQNVTFRCDPISEHNRLYWYRQTLGQGPEFLTYFQNEAQLEKSRLLSDRFSAERPKGSFSTLEIQRTEQGDSAMYLCASSVETGTGAYEQYFGPGTRLTVT.

The table lists this clone with a few counts. The V gene is TRBV19, the J gene TRBJ1-5; no clear D gene. V was cut by 3 bases and J by 1 base, with 7 bases left in between. CDR3 length: 14 amino acids. Germline lookup yields CDR1 LNHDA and CDR2 SQIVND (reference sequence). The CDR3, as DNA: TGTGCCAGTAGTATGTATGACAGCAATCAGCCCCAGCATTTT. This sequence encodes CASSMYDSNQPQHF.

The gene calls are TRBV6-1 and TRBJ2-2; D unresolved. V lost 3 bases and J lost 4, with 12 bases in between. The CDR3 is made up of 15 amino acids. The germline V gene has CDR1 MNHNS and CDR2 SASEGT. CDR3 bases: TGTGCCAGCAGTGATTGGGTGACATCCACCGGGGAGCTGTTTTTT. Translated: CASSDWVTSTGELFF.

V and J are TRBV13 and TRBJ2-5, with D perhaps given as TRBD1 or TRBD2 (5 bases each). The CDR3 is made up of 13 amino acids. The V gene's germline CDR1 is PRHDT and CDR2 FYEKMQ (reference sequence). Between the trimmed V and J ends, which lost 6 bases and 2 bases, there was a span of 10 bases. CDR3 amino acids: CASRGTEQETQYF. The CDR3, as DNA: TGTGCCAGCAGGGGGACGGAGCAAGAGACCCAGTACTTC.

The chain employs TRBV7-3 and TRBJ1-1, with D possibly matching TRBD1 (6 bases). Germline CDR1 reads SGHTA; CDR2 reads FQGTGA. With 3 bases removed from V and 4 bases from J, the gap between germline ends came to 12 bases. The CDR3 spans 14 residues. The CDR3 sequence: CASSFQGSGTEAFF. CDR3 coding DNA: TGTGCCAGCAGCTTCCAGGGGTCGGGCACTGAAGCTTTCTTT.